This T cell receptor beta chain is from a study of siplizumab effects on memory and regulatory T cells. Study observations and caveats: Siplizumab brought about a significant reduction in alloreactive sequences traceable to unstimulated CD4+ memory cells. In siplizumab cultures, the suppressive function of proliferating Tregs remained unconfirmed. Researchers could not give a naive or memory phenotype to roughly 80-97% of proliferating CD4+ or CD8+ clones.

Concerning this clone itself: Its target is not known. One junction end disagrees with the germline gene, perhaps due to a read error.

The table came from immunoSEQ multiplex PCR; TCRdb's copy has only in-frame clones and leaves some out. The sample records some 100,000 clones, 80% to 95% being singletons. The sequencing input was CD4+ T cells sorted from blood. The source is a human donor in good health. Some clones in this sample may be carry-over from other donors' samples.

The CDR3 sequence is CASTVLMSSGSRWDF. CDR3 DNA: TGTGCCAGCACCGTCCTAATGTCTAGCGGGAGTCGATGGGACTTC. This chain uses TRBV2 with TRBJ2-7; 10 positions match TRBD2. Germline values: CDR1 SNHLY, CDR2 FYNNEI. The CDR3 loop spans 15 amino acids.